This entry lists 21 T cell receptor beta chains sequenced from one sample in a study of blood T cell repertoires in COVID-19. Profiling relied on immunoSEQ multiplex PCR, and the TCRdb table lists in-frame clones only, not all of them. The sample contains fewer than 300,000 clones, just over 90% of which appear only once. The sample comprised PBMCs or T cells enriched from blood (not recorded which). These receptors all stem from a woman aged 40 to 50 with acute COVID-19.

This clone was found once. The chain couples TRBV13 to TRBJ2-2; 8 bases align to TRBD2. CDR1 is PRHDT and CDR2 is FYEKMQ in the germline V gene (reference sequence). Germline trimming cut 3 bases from V and 1 base from J; bases unmatched to any gene: 1. The CDR3 consists of 15 residues. The CDR3 DNA follows: TGTGCCAGCAGCTTGAGCGGGGGGAACACCGGGGAGCTGTTTTTT. Translation gives CASSLSGGNTGELFF.

The CDR3 nucleotides read TGCGCCAGCAGCAGTGGACAGGGGGATGGCTACACCTTC. This sequence encodes CASSSGQGDGYTF. The gene calls are TRBV5-1 and TRBJ1-2, with 10 bases that match TRBD1. In germline, CDR1 is SGHRS, CDR2 YFSETQ. The V gene end was trimmed by 4 bases and the J gene end by 6 bases; junction bases not matched to a gene: 3. The CDR3 is 13 amino acids.

This clone has just one count. J is TRBJ1-4 and V is TRBV18, with a possible D match to TRBD1 (6 bases). Per the germline V gene, CDR1 is KGHSH and CDR2 is LQKENI. The CDR3 loop spans 17 amino acids. Deletions cut 1 base from V and 4 bases from J, with 16 bases between. CDR3: CASSPLRQVDDNEKLFF. CDR3 DNA sequence: TGTGCCAGCTCACCACTTAGACAGGTGGATGATAATGAAAAACTGTTTTTT.

V gene TRBV29-1 combines with J gene TRBJ1-1, with a possible D match to TRBD1 (5 bases). Germline V CDR1 and CDR2: SQVTM, ANQGSEA. This CDR3 contains 13 residues. The germline V and J ends were trimmed by 7 bases and 5 bases, with 17 bases remaining between them. In nucleotides, the CDR3 is TGCAGCGCTGTCGAGCAGGGTGGAACTGAAGCTTTCTTT. Its translation is CSAVEQGGTEAFF.

The V call is TRBV10-3, the J call TRBJ2-3, with 7 bases fitting TRBD2. The CDR3 covers 15 residues. Losses at the gene ends were 0 bases for V and 0 bases for J; bases not matched to a gene: 0. CDR1 and CDR2 (germline): ENHRY, SYGVKD. CDR3 protein: CAISESGGSTDTQYF. The CDR3 bases are TGTGCCATCAGTGAGTCGGGGGGGAGCACAGATACGCAGTATTTT.

This rearrangement joins TRBV5-1 to TRBJ1-4; 12 positions match TRBD1. There are 15 residues in the CDR3. The germline V gene encodes CDR1 SGHRS and CDR2 YFSETQ. The trim removed 4 bases at V and 8 bases at J, leaving 6 bases unmatched. The CDR3 DNA follows: TGCGCCAGCAGCCTATCCGGGACAGGGGGCGAAAAACTGTTTTTT. Encoded protein: CASSLSGTGGEKLFF.

This clone was detected only once. The chain carries TRBV7-2 and TRBJ2-3, with TRBD2 matching over 7 bases. The CDR3 runs 16 residues. V was clipped by 5 bases and J by 1 base; unmatched bases: 9. CDR1 and CDR2 (germline): SGHTA, FQGNSA. This CDR3 is CASSQPSGRRTDTQYF. CDR3 sequence (DNA): TGTGCCAGCAGCCAACCTAGCGGCCGACGCACAGATACGCAGTATTTT.

The rearrangement uses TRBV6-4 and TRBJ1-3, with 7 bases matching TRBD1. V trimming: 9 bases; J trimming: 0 bases; junction bases outside the gene matches: 14. The CDR3 has 17 amino acids. Germline V CDR1 and CDR2: MRHNA, SNTAGT. This CDR3 is CASPKGAYSSSGNTIYF. CDR3 coding DNA: TGTGCCAGTCCCAAGGGGGCGTACTCATCCTCTGGAAACACCATATATTTT.

The chain combines TRBV5-5 with TRBJ2-7; 9 nucleotides agree with TRBD2. The CDR3 contains 16 residues. Germline trimming cut 4 bases from V and 2 bases from J; bases unmatched to any gene: 10. The germline gives CDR1 SGHKS, CDR2 YYEKEE (reference sequence). DNA for the CDR3: TGTGCCAGCAGCCCCGATCCTAGCGGGGTCACCTACGAGCAGTACTTC. Translating gives CASSPDPSGVTYEQYF.

V is TRBV5-8 and J is TRBJ2-7; 10 bases fit TRBD1. Unmatched junction bases numbered 10, after V lost 4 bases and J lost 9 bases. This CDR3 spans 14 amino acids. Germline CDR1 SGHTS, CDR2 YDEGEE. In DNA form, the CDR3 reads TGTGCCAGCAGCCACCGGACAGGGGGACGCGGGCAGTACTTC. Amino acid sequence: CASSHRTGGRGQYF.

In this sample, this clone turned up once. The chain couples TRBV28 to TRBJ1-5; a weak D match, TRBD1 (5 bases). V lost 5 bases and J 4 bases, leaving 12 bases between the germline ends. From germline, CDR1 is MDHEN and CDR2 SYDVKM. The length of the CDR3 is 14 residues. This chain's CDR3 is CASSRRGFNQPQHF. CDR3 DNA: TGTGCCAGCAGTCGGAGGGGTTTTAATCAGCCCCAGCATTTT. The variable domain in full, completed from reference TRBV28 and TRBJ1-5, reads DVKVTQSSRYLVKRTGEKVFLECVQDMDHENMFWYRQDPGLGLRLIYFSYDVKMKEKGDIPEGYSVSREKKERFSLILESASTNQTSMYLCASSRRGFNQPQHFGDGTRLSIL.

This clone was seen only once. This chain uses TRBV11-2 with TRBJ2-3, with D possibly TRBD1 on 6 matching bases. Germline values: CDR1 SGHAT, CDR2 FQNNGV. This CDR3 comprises 13 residues. Trimming left V 6 bases short and J 3 bases short, with 10 bases between. The DNA for the CDR3 is TGTGCCAGCAGTCGAACAGGGACAGATACGCAGTATTTT. It yields the protein CASSRTGTDTQYF.

This chain joins TRBV29-1 and TRBJ1-1; D unresolved. Trimming removed 1 base at V and 1 base at J, with 7 bases between. The length of the CDR3 is 13 residues. Germline V gene sequence: CDR1 SQVTM, CDR2 ANQGSEA. CDR3 nucleotides: TGCAGCGTTGAAGGGAGAGCGAACACTGAAGCTTTCTTT. Its protein is CSVEGRANTEAFF.

This rearrangement joins TRBV19 to TRBJ1-2, with D uncertain. Germline assignment: CDR1 LNHDA and CDR2 SQIVND (reference sequence). V was cut by 8 bases and J by 5 bases, with 24 bases left in between. The CDR3 covers 16 residues. The CDR3 DNA sequence: TGTGCCAGTCCCAAATTCGCCGCTTGCGGTCCTTATGGCTACACCTTC. Its protein product is CASPKFAACGPYGYTF.

The rearrangement links TRBV9 to TRBJ2-3; TRBD2 agrees at 15 bases. This CDR3 has 18 amino acids. The germline V gene has CDR1 SGDLS and CDR2 YYNGEE. The V segment lost 2 bases and the J segment 4 bases; nucleotides outside the gene matches: 8. CDR3 DNA: TGTGCCAGCAGCGTCGGACTAGCGGGGGGGTCCCTCCCAGATACGCAGTATTTT. The encoded protein is CASSVGLAGGSLPDTQYF.

The J gene is TRBJ1-6, the V gene TRBV7-2; weak D call: TRBD1 (5 bases). CDR1 and CDR2 from the germline V gene are SGHTA and FQGNSA. The CDR3 extends over 16 amino acids. With 2 bases removed from V and 9 bases from J, the gap between germline ends came to 17 bases. In DNA, the CDR3 is TGTGCCAGCAGCTTAAGACAGATACGCTTATTTTCACCCCTCCACTTT. Amino acids: CASSLRQIRLFSPLHF. The full variable domain, its missing parts supplied by reference TRBV7-2 and TRBJ1-6, is GAGVSQSPSNKVTEKGKDVELRCDPISGHTALYWYRQSLGQGLEFLIYFQGNSAPDKSGLPSDRFSAERTGGSVSTLTIQRTQQEDSAVYLCASSLRQIRLFSPLHFGNGTRLTVT.

The CDR3: CASSFDRGSPLHF. Here the CDR3 DNA reads TGCGCCAGCAGCTTCGACAGGGGATCACCCCTCCACTTT. This rearrangement joins TRBV5-1 to TRBJ1-6, with 8 bases that match TRBD1. J lost 10 bases, V lost 2 bases, and 2 bases had no gene match. This CDR3 is 13 amino acids long. Germline V gives CDR1 SGHRS, CDR2 YFSETQ.

The chain couples TRBV3-1 (or the pseudogene TRBV3-2) to TRBJ2-7; 12 bases are a match to TRBD2. The CDR3 consists of 17 residues. Trimming at V came to 2 bases and at J to 3 bases, leaving 8 bases not matched to a gene. Germline lookup yields CDR1 LGHDT and CDR2 YNNKEL (reference sequence). CDR3 protein: CASSQRTSGMYRYEQYF. The CDR3 DNA reads TGTGCCAGCAGCCAACGGACTAGCGGGATGTACCGCTACGAGCAGTACTTC.

This clone has only a few counts. The rearrangement joins TRBV6-4 to TRBJ2-7; D is perhaps TRBD2 (6 bases). Germline V lookup: CDR1 MRHNA, CDR2 SNTAGT. The germline V and J ends were trimmed by 4 bases and 3 bases, with 22 bases remaining between them. CDR3 size: 17 residues. The CDR3: CASSVGPLEGLFYEQYF. The CDR3 DNA sequence: TGTGCCAGCAGTGTGGGACCCCTCGAGGGACTTTTCTACGAGCAGTACTTC.

V and J are TRBV13 and TRBJ2-2, with 9 nucleotides matching TRBD2. There are 17 residues in the CDR3. Losses at the gene ends were 5 bases for V and 2 bases for J; bases not matched to a gene: 9. Germline loops: CDR1 PRHDT, CDR2 FYEKMQ (reference sequence). Here the CDR3 DNA reads TGTGCCAGCAGCGACCTGGCGGGGGGGCCTAACACCGGGGAGCTGTTTTTT. Protein product: CASSDLAGGPNTGELFF.

V gene TRBV3-1 (or the pseudogene TRBV3-2) combines with J gene TRBJ2-5; D perhaps matches TRBD2 (6 bases). The V end was cut by 3 bases, the J end by 2 bases, with 16 bases between. In germline, CDR1 is LGHDT, CDR2 YNNKEL (reference sequence). This CDR3 is built from 16 residues. The CDR3 nucleotides read TGTGCCAGCAGCCAGAGTTTTGGTGGAGGGCAAGAGACCCAGTACTTC. Translating it yields CASSQSFGGGQETQYF.